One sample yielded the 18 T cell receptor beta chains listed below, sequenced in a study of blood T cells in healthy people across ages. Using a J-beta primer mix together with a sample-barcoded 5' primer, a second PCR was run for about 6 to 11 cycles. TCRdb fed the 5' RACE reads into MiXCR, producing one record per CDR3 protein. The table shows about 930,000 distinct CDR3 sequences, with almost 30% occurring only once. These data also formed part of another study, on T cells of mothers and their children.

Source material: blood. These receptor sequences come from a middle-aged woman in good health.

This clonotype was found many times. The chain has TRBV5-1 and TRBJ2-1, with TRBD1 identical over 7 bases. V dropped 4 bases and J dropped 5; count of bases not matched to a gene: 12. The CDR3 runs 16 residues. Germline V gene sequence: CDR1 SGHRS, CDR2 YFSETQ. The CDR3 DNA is TGCGCCAGCAGCCGTCTCACCGCCGGGACAGACAATGAGCAGTTCTTC. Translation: CASSRLTAGTDNEQFF. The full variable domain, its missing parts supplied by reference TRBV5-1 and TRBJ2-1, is KAGVTQTPRYLIKTRGQQVTLSCSPISGHRSVSWYQQTPGQGLQFLFEYFSETQRNKGNFPGRFSGRQFSNSRSEMNVSTLELGDSALYLCASSRLTAGTDNEQFFGPGTRLTVL.

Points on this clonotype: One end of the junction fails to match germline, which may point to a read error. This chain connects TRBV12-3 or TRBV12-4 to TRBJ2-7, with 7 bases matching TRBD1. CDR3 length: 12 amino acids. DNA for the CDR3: TGTGCCAACAGTTTGACAGGGTACGAGCAGTACTTC. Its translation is CANSLTGYEQYF.

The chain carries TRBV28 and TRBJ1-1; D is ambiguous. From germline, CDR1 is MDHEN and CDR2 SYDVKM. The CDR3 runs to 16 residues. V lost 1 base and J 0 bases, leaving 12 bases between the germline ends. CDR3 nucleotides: TGTGCCAGCAGTTTATCCTGGACGTATATGAACACTGAAGCTTTCTTT. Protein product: CASSLSWTYMNTEAFF.

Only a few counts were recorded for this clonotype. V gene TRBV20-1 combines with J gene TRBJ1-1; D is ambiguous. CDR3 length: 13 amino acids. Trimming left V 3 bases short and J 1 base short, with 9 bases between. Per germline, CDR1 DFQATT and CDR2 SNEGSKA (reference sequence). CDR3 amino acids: CSASAQSNTEAFF. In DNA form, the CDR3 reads TGCAGTGCTAGTGCCCAGTCGAACACTGAAGCTTTCTTT.

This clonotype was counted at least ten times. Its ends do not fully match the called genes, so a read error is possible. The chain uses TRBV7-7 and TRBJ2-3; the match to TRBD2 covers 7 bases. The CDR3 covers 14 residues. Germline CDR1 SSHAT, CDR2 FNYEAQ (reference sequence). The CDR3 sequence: CASSPLGAGDTQYF. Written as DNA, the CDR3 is TGTGCTAGCAGCCCCCTAGGAGCGGGGGATACGCAGTATTTT.

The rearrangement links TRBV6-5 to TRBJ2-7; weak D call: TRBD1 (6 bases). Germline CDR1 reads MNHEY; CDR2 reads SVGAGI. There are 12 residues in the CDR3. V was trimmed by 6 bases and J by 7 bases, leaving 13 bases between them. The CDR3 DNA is TGTGCCAGCAGGCGGACAGCTAATGAGCAGTACTTC. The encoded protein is CASRRTANEQYF.

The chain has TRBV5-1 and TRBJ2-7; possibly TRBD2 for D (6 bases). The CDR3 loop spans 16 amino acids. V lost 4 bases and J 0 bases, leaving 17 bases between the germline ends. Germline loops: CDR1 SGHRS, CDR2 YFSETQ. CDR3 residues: CASSLTPGLSSYEQYF. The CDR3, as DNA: TGCGCCAGCAGCCTCACCCCGGGACTGAGCTCCTACGAGCAGTACTTC.

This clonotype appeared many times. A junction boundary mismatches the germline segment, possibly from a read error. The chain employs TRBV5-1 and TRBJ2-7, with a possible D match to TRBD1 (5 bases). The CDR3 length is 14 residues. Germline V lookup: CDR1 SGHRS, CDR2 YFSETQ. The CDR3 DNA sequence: TGTGCCAGCAGCTGGGGTGACAGCTCCTACGAGCAGTACTTC. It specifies CASSWGDSSYEQYF.

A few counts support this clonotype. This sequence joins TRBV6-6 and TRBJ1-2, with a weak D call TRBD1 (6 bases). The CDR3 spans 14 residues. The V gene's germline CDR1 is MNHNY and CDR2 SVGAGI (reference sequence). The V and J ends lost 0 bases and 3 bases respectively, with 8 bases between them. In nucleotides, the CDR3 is TGTGCCAGCAGTTACTCACCAGGGGACTATGGCTACACCTTC. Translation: CASSYSPGDYGYTF.

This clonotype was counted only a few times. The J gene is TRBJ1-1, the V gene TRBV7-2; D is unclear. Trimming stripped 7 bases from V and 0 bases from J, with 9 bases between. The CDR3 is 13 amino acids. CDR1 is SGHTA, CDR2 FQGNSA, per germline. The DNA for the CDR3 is TGTGCCAGCAAAGGGTCGGTGAACACTGAAGCTTTCTTT. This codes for CASKGSVNTEAFF.

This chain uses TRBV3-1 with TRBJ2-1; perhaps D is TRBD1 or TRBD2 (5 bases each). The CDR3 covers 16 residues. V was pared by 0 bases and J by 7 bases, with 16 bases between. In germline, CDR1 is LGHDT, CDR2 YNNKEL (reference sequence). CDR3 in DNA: TGTGCCAGCAGCCAAGATTGGGGACCTATTTTGAATGAGCAGTTCTTC. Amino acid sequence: CASSQDWGPILNEQFF.

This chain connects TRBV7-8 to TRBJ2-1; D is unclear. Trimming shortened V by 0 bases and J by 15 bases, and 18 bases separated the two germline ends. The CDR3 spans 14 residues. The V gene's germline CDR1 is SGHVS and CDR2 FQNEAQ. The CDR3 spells CASSLAGMGGDGFF. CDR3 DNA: TGTGCCAGCAGCTTAGCAGGAATGGGTGGCGACGGGTTCTTC.

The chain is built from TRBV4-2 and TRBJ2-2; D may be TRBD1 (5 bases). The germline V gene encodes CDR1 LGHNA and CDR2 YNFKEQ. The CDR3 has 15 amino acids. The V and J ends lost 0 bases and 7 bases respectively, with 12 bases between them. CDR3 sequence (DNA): TGTGCCAGCAGCCAAGAGTGGCAGGGCGGCGGGGAGCTGTTTTTT. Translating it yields CASSQEWQGGGELFF.

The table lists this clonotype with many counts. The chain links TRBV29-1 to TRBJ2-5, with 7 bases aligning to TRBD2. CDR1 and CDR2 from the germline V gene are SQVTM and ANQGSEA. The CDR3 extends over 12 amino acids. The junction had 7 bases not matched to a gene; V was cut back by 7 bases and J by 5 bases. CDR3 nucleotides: TGCAGCGCCTTAGCGGGTGGGGAGACCCAGTACTTC. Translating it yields CSALAGGETQYF.

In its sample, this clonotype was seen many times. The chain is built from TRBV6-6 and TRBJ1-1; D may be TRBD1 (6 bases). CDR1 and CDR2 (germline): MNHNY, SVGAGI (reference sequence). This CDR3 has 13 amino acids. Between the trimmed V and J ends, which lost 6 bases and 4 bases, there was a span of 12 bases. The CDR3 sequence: CASSRDRITEAFF. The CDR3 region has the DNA TGTGCCAGCAGCCGAGACAGGATCACTGAAGCTTTCTTT.

Here the CDR3 reads CSARDISVEQFF. DNA of the CDR3: TGCAGTGCTAGAGATATTTCCGTTGAGCAGTTCTTC. The chain couples TRBV20-1 to TRBJ2-1; D gene unclear. The CDR3 runs to 12 residues. CDR1 is DFQATT and CDR2 is SNEGSKA in the germline V gene (reference sequence). The V end lost 0 bases, the J end lost 9 bases, and 9 bases lay between the germline ends.

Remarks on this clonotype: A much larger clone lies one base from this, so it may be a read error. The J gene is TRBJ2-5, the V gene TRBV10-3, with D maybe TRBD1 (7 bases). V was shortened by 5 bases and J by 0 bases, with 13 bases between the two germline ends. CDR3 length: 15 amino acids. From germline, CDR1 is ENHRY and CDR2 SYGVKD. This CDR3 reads CAISTSRGDQETQYF. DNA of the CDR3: TGTGCCATCAGTACTAGCAGGGGGGACCAAGAGACCCAGTACTTC.

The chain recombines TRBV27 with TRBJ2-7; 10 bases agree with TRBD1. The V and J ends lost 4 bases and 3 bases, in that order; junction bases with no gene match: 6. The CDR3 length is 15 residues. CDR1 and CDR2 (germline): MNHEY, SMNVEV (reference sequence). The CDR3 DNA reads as TGTGCCAGCAGTTCGCGGACAGGGGGTTTCTACGAGCAGTACTTC. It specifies CASSSRTGGFYEQYF.